Shown below are 29 T cell receptor beta chains from a single sample sequenced in a study of T cell repertoires in ileal Crohn's disease. Clones were sequenced by immunoSEQ multiplex PCR, and TCRdb holds only the in-frame ones, with some missing. The sample carries 8,500 to 13,000 clones, over 70% recorded once. As for time point: neoterminal ileum biopsy at postoperative endoscopy, about 6 months after surgery. Input material: ileal tissue. All receptors come from an adult with Crohn's disease.

The chain links TRBV5-3 to TRBJ1-2; D uncertain. TRBV5-3 is an open reading frame, and its role is uncertain. The CDR3 contains 15 residues. Trimming left V 0 bases short and J 5 bases short, with 14 bases between. CDR3 in DNA: TGTGCCAGAAGCTTGGTGGTAGCAGACGAATATGGCTACACCTTC. Amino acid sequence: CARSLVVADEYGYTF.

This clone was detected a few times. The chain recombines TRBV4-1 with TRBJ2-1, with 9 bases lining up with TRBD2. The CDR3 extends over 15 amino acids. Germline V gives CDR1 MGHRA, CDR2 YSYEKL. After removal of 3 bases from V and 4 bases from J, the junction contained 4 bases not matched to a gene. CDR3 loop: CASSQGRGGYNEQFF. DNA for the CDR3: TGCGCCAGCAGCCAGGGGCGGGGGGGTTACAATGAGCAGTTCTTC.

CDR3 sequence reads: CASTQPGTGITGELFF. The CDR3 nucleotides are TGTGCCAGCACTCAACCCGGGACAGGGATCACCGGGGAGCTGTTTTTT. The J gene is TRBJ2-2, the V gene TRBV27, with 9 bases fitting TRBD1. Trimming removed 7 bases from V and 4 bases from J; junction bases left unmatched: 10. The CDR3 loop spans 16 amino acids. Germline CDR1 and CDR2: MNHEY and SMNVEV (reference sequence).

The V and J genes are TRBV19 and TRBJ1-2; possible D gene TRBD1, 5 bases. The CDR3 is 14 residues long. Germline CDR1 is LNHDA and CDR2 is SQIVND (reference sequence). The V and J ends lost 0 bases and 1 base respectively, with 6 bases between them. The CDR3 coding sequence is TGTGCCAGTAGTATAGAAGACAGTAACTATGGCTACACCTTC. Translated, it gives CASSIEDSNYGYTF.

The chain joins TRBV20-1 to TRBJ1-3, with unresolved D. Germline-derived CDR1 and CDR2 are DFQATT and SNEGSKA (reference sequence). V was trimmed by 6 bases and J by 3 bases, leaving 6 bases between them. CDR3 length equals 11 residues. Here the CDR3 reads CSALNGNTIYF. CDR3 nucleotides: TGCAGTGCACTGAATGGAAACACCATATATTTT.

The gene calls are TRBV6-5 and TRBJ2-5, with a weak D call TRBD2 (5 bases). Looked up from germline, CDR1 is MNHEY and CDR2 is SVGAGI. This CDR3 is built from 14 residues. V lost 6 bases, J lost 2 bases, and 13 bases lay in between. In nucleotides, the CDR3 is TGTGCCAGCAGCCCCCTGGGCGGGCAAGAGACCCAGTACTTC. Encoded protein: CASSPLGGQETQYF.

As DNA, the CDR3 is TGTGCCAGCAGCTTTTCAATCGGGGACTATGGCTACACCTTC. Translated, it gives CASSFSIGDYGYTF. The chain is built from TRBV11-2 and TRBJ1-2; no definite D call. Germline V lookup: CDR1 SGHAT, CDR2 FQNNGV. V was shortened by 3 bases and J by 3 bases, with 11 bases between the two germline ends. This CDR3 has 14 residues. The variable domain in full, with the rest retrieved from reference TRBV11-2 and TRBJ1-2, is EAGVAQSPRYKIIEKRQSVAFWCNPISGHATLYWYQQILGQGPKLLIQFQNNGVVDDSQLPKDRFSAERLKGVDSTLKIQPAKLEDSAVYLCASSFSIGDYGYTFGSGTRLTVV.

The rearrangement links TRBV2 to TRBJ1-1; weak D call: TRBD1 (6 bases). Germline V gene lookup returns CDR1 SNHLY and CDR2 FYNNEI. V was pared by 4 bases and J by 1 base, with 10 bases between. The CDR3 has 14 amino acids. The CDR3 reads CASSGGGGNTEAFF. In DNA, the CDR3 is TGTGCCAGCAGTGGGGGAGGGGGGAACACTGAAGCTTTCTTT.

This clone was detected once. The chain joins TRBV6-4 to TRBJ1-1, with 7 bases matching TRBD1. Germline V gene data show CDR1 as MRHNA and CDR2 as SNTAGT. This CDR3 region has 15 residues. Trimming took 3 bases from V and 4 from J; bases not matched to a gene: 8. The CDR3: CASSERGDSSTEAFF. The CDR3 coding sequence is TGTGCCAGCAGTGAGAGGGGGGACAGCTCCACTGAAGCTTTCTTT.

This clone was seen only a few times. The chain recombines TRBV19 with TRBJ2-1; 12 nucleotides match TRBD2. Per the germline V gene, CDR1 is LNHDA and CDR2 is SQIVND (reference sequence). V shed 6 bases and J 8 bases; nucleotides not matched to a gene: 11. The CDR3 is 16 residues long. The CDR3 loop is CASSRLAGAQGYEQFF. CDR3 nucleotides: TGTGCCAGTAGCCGACTAGCGGGGGCCCAAGGGTATGAGCAGTTCTTC.

The chain carries TRBV6-6 and TRBJ2-3; TRBD2 is a possible D gene (6 bases). Trimming cost V 2 bases and J 10 bases, with 10 bases left between them. Germline CDR1 and CDR2: MNHNY and SVGAGI (reference sequence). This CDR3 has 12 amino acids. CDR3 loop: CASSYVGEAQYF. The CDR3 region has the DNA TGTGCCAGCAGTTACGTCGGGGAGGCGCAGTATTTT.

The chain recombines TRBV19 with TRBJ2-3; weak D call: TRBD1 (6 bases). Between the trimmed V and J ends, which lost 6 bases and 4 bases, there was a span of 20 bases. Germline CDR1 LNHDA, CDR2 SQIVND (reference sequence). This CDR3 spans 16 amino acids. The CDR3 spells CASSPRAGEIADTQYF. The CDR3 region has the DNA TGTGCCAGTAGCCCCCGGGCAGGGGAAATAGCAGATACGCAGTATTTT.

V and J are TRBV18 and TRBJ2-7; D is possibly TRBD2 (6 bases). Germline CDR1 is KGHSH and CDR2 is LQKENI. V lost 6 bases, J lost 2 bases, and 17 bases lay in between. CDR3 size: 15 residues. The CDR3 loop is CASSRAGTAAYEQYF. CDR3 nucleotides: TGTGCCAGCTCTAGAGCCGGGACTGCAGCCTACGAGCAGTACTTC.

The V and J genes are TRBV25-1 and TRBJ2-5; 7 nucleotides agree with TRBD2. This CDR3 has 13 residues. From germline, CDR1 is MGHDK and CDR2 SYGVNS. J gave up 5 bases and V 8 bases, and 8 bases lay outside the gene matches. The CDR3 loop reads CASSRGGRETQYF. DNA of the CDR3: TGTGCCAGCTCGAGGGGAGGGCGGGAGACCCAGTACTTC.

This clone has only a few counts. This sequence joins TRBV2 and TRBJ2-5; 8 bases map to TRBD2. The germline CDR1 and CDR2 sequences are SNHLY and FYNNEI. The V gene end was trimmed by 4 bases and the J gene end by 5 bases; junction bases not matched to a gene: 3. This CDR3 region has 13 residues. The CDR3 DNA sequence: TGTGCCAGCAGTGGGACTAGCTGGGAGACCCAGTACTTC. This codes for CASSGTSWETQYF. Full variable domain (rest looked up from reference TRBV2 and TRBJ2-5): EPEVTQTPSHQVTQMGQEVILRCVPISNHLYFYWYRQILGQKVEFLVSFYNNEISEKSEIFDDQFSVERPDGSNFTLKIRSTKLEDSAMYFCASSGTSWETQYFGPGTRLLVL.

DNA for the CDR3: TGCGCCAGCGGACAGGGGGGATACGAGCAGTACTTC. Its protein is CASGQGGYEQYF. The chain links TRBV5-1 to TRBJ2-7; 10 nucleotides align to TRBD1. From germline, CDR1 is SGHRS and CDR2 YFSETQ. This CDR3 has 12 residues. Germline trimming cut 7 bases from V and 4 bases from J; bases unmatched to any gene: 2. The full variable domain, completed using reference TRBV5-1 and TRBJ2-7, is KAGVTQTPRYLIKTRGQQVTLSCSPISGHRSVSWYQQTPGQGLQFLFEYFSETQRNKGNFPGRFSGRQFSNSRSEMNVSTLELGDSALYLCASGQGGYEQYFGPGTRLTVT.

The chain joins TRBV6-5 to TRBJ1-2; D is perhaps TRBD1 (5 bases). The length of the CDR3 is 12 residues. Per the germline V gene, CDR1 is MNHEY and CDR2 is SVGAGI. Trimming took off 5 bases at V and 8 bases at J, with 12 bases between the two ends. CDR3 amino acids: CASSAGRVGYTF. The CDR3 nucleotides read TGTGCCAGCAGTGCGGGACGTGTCGGCTACACCTTC.

The chain is built from TRBV19 and TRBJ2-1; D is possibly TRBD1 (5 bases). V was pared by 3 bases and J by 7 bases, with 13 bases between. CDR1 LNHDA and CDR2 SQIVND come from the germline V gene (reference sequence). The CDR3 covers 14 residues. This CDR3 reads CASSILGAWNEQFF. CDR3 DNA sequence: TGTGCCAGTAGTATTTTAGGGGCCTGGAATGAGCAGTTCTTC.

CDR3 residues: CSVTAAAEKLFF. In DNA form, the CDR3 reads TGCAGCGTTACAGCTGCCGCTGAAAAACTGTTTTTT. V and J are TRBV29-1 and TRBJ1-4; D is unclear. The CDR3 contains 12 residues. V lost 5 bases to trimming and J lost 7 bases, with 11 bases between them. CDR1 SQVTM and CDR2 ANQGSEA come from the germline V gene.

The chain is built from TRBV4-1 and TRBJ1-5; TRBD1 agrees at 7 bases. CDR3 length equals 13 residues. Per the germline V gene, CDR1 is MGHRA and CDR2 is YSYEKL. V lost 0 bases, J lost 11 bases, and 4 bases stayed unmatched. CDR3 region: CASSQDDGQAQHF. CDR3 sequence (DNA): TGCGCCAGCAGCCAAGATGATGGACAGGCCCAGCATTTT.

The rearrangement links TRBV4-1 to TRBJ1-5; D possibly corresponds to TRBD1 (6 bases). The CDR3 runs 15 residues. Looked up from germline, CDR1 is MGHRA and CDR2 is YSYEKL. The V gene lost 0 bases and the J gene lost 7 bases, with 13 bases spanning the gap. The CDR3 region has the DNA TGCGCCAGCAGCCAAGACCCCGCACAGGGACAGCCCCAGCATTTT. Protein sequence: CASSQDPAQGQPQHF.

This clone turned up a few times. This sequence joins TRBV10-3 and TRBJ2-3; a weak D match, TRBD1 (5 bases). V gave up 6 bases and J gave up 6 bases, with 13 bases separating them. This CDR3 has 13 residues. Germline lookup yields CDR1 ENHRY and CDR2 SYGVKD. CDR3 region: CAIRDQGSDTQYF. The CDR3 nucleotides read TGTGCCATCAGAGATCAGGGTTCCGATACGCAGTATTTT.

The chain couples TRBV6-5 to TRBJ2-2; D unclear. Germline V lookup: CDR1 MNHEY, CDR2 SVGAGI. Trimming took off 5 bases at V and 3 bases at J, with 7 bases between the two ends. The CDR3 loop spans 13 amino acids. The CDR3 region has the DNA TGTGCCAGCAGTGAAGCCGACACCGGGGAGCTGTTTTTT. Translation: CASSEADTGELFF.

The chain uses TRBV5-1 and TRBJ2-5; TRBD1 might be the D (6 bases). The CDR3 extends over 13 amino acids. V lost 4 bases and J lost 2, with 9 bases in between. Germline CDR1 SGHRS, CDR2 YFSETQ. CDR3 in amino acids: CASSPTGQETQYF. The CDR3 DNA sequence: TGCGCCAGCAGCCCGACAGGACAAGAGACCCAGTACTTC.

V is TRBV27 and J is TRBJ2-7; D is possibly TRBD2 (5 bases). Germline V lookup: CDR1 MNHEY, CDR2 SMNVEV (reference sequence). The CDR3 runs to 11 residues. V dropped 5 bases and J dropped 7 bases, with 9 bases sitting between them. The CDR3 coding sequence is TGTGCCAGCAGTGGAGGACGGGAGCAGTACTTC. It translates to CASSGGREQYF.

This clone was seen more than once but under ten times. This chain joins TRBV27 and TRBJ2-7; no definite D call. The CDR3 extends over 14 amino acids. With 4 bases removed from V and 2 bases from J, the gap between germline ends came to 12 bases. Germline assignment: CDR1 MNHEY and CDR2 SMNVEV (reference sequence). The CDR3 coding sequence is TGTGCCAGCAGTTCCGGAGCTTCCCCCTACGAGCAGTACTTC. Protein product: CASSSGASPYEQYF.

A note on this clone: Other nucleotide sequences from this sample produce the same CDR3. V usage is TRBV27 and J usage is TRBJ2-2; tentatively, D is TRBD1 (5 bases). Trimming left V 3 bases short and J 4 bases short, with 12 bases between. The CDR3 totals 15 residues. Germline V gene lookup returns CDR1 MNHEY and CDR2 SMNVEV (reference sequence). The CDR3 bases are TGTGCCAGCAGTTTTCTAGGGCAGGGCACCGGGGAGCTGTTTTTT. It specifies CASSFLGQGTGELFF.

This clone was detected only a few times. This sample includes further DNA sequences coding for the same CDR3. V usage is TRBV7-9 and J usage is TRBJ1-1; D is possibly TRBD1 (5 bases). Between the trimmed V and J ends, which lost 2 bases and 2 bases, there was a span of 12 bases. Germline-derived CDR1 and CDR2 are SEHNR and FQNEAQ (reference sequence). The CDR3 has 15 residues. DNA for the CDR3: TGTGCCAGCAGCTTACGGCGTGGACAAAACACTGAAGCTTTCTTT. This translates into CASSLRRGQNTEAFF.

CDR3 protein: CASSLGGLGNQPQHF. The CDR3 DNA follows: TGTGCCAGCAGCTTAGGAGGTTTGGGCAATCAGCCCCAGCATTTT. The gene calls are TRBV7-2 and TRBJ1-5; D remains unclear. The CDR3 spans 15 residues. Germline-derived CDR1 and CDR2 are SGHTA and FQGNSA. Trimming left V 1 base short and J 2 bases short, with 9 bases between.